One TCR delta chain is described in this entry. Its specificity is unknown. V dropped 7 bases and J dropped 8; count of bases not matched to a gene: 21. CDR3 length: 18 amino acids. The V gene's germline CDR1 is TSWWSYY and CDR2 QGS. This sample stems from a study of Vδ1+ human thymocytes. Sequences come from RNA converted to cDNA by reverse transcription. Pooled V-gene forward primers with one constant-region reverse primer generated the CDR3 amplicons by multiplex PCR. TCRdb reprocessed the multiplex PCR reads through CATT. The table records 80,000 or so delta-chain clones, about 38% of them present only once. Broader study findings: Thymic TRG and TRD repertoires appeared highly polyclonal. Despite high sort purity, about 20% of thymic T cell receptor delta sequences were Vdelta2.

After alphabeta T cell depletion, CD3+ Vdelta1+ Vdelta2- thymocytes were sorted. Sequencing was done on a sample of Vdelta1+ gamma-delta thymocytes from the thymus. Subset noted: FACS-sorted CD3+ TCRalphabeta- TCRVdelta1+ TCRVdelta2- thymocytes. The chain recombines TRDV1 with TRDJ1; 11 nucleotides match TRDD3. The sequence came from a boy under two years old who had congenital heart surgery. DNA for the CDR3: TGTGCTCTTGAAGGCCCTGGGCTACAATCTGGGGGATACCCAAAACTCATCTTT. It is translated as CALEGPGLQSGGYPKLIF.